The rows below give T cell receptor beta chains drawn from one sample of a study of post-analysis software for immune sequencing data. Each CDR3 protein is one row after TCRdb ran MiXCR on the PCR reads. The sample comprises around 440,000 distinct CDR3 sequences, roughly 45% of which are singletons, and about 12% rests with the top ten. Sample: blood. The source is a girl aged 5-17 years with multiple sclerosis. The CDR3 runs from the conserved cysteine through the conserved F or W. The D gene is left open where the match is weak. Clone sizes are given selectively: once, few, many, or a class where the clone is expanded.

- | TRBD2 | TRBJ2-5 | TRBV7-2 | TGTGCCAGCAGCCTCCTCTCCACTAGCGGAGAGACCCAGTACTTC | CASSLLSTSGETQYF
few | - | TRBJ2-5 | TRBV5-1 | TGCGCCAGTAGAGCAGGGGTCTTTGGTTATAGTGAGCAGTACTTC | CASRAGVFGYSEQYF
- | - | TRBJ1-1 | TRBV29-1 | TGCAGCGTTAAGATAGACCTAACGAACACTGAAGCTTTCTTT | CSVKIDLTNTEAFF
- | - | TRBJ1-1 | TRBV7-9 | TGTGCCAGCGATCGGGGAAACACTGAAGCTTTCTTT | CASDRGNTEAFF
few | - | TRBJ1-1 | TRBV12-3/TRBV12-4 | TGTGCCAGCAGTTTCGGTTGGAACACTGAAGCTTTCTTT | CASSFGWNTEAFF
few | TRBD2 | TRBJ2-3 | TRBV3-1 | TGTGCCAGCAGCCCTAATCCGACTAGCGCTAGCACAGATACGCAGTATTTT | CASSPNPTSASTDTQYF
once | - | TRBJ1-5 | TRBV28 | TGTGCCAGCAGTTTCAGGGGATGGTATAGCAATCAGCCCCAGCATTTT | CASSFRGWYSNQPQHF
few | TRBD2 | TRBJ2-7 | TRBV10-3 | TGTGCCGCTGGAGGAGCGGGAGGGTCAGGCTACGAGCAGTACTTC | CAAGGAGGSGYEQYF
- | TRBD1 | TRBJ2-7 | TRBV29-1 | TGCAGCGCCTCCGACAGGGTCCACGAGCAGTACTTC | CSASDRVHEQYF
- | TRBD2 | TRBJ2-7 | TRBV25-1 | TGTGCCAGCAGTGAATATAGCGGGAGGGCCTCGGCGGGCGAGCAGTACTTC | CASSEYSGRASAGEQYF
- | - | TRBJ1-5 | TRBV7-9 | TGTGCCAGCACCGTCGACTATCAGCCCCAGCATTTT | CASTVDYQPQHF
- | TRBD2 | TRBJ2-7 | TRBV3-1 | TGTGCCAGCAGCCAACCGACTAGCGGGAGGGACGAGCAGTACTTC | CASSQPTSGRDEQYF
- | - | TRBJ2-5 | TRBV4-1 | TGCGCCAGCAGCCACTCAGGGGGAGTAGCGGCCCTCCAAGAGACCCAGTACTTC | CASSHSGGVAALQETQYF
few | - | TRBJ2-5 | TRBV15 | TGTGCCACCAGCACAGGGCGAAAGGAGACCCAGTACTTC | CATSTGRKETQYF
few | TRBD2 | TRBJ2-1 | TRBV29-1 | TGCAGCGTTGACGGTGGACTAGGTCATGGGGATGAGCAGTTCTTC | CSVDGGLGHGDEQFF
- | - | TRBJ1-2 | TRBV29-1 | TGCAGCGTTGGGACAGCCCTGGGGAGCTATGGCTACACCTTC | CSVGTALGSYGYTF
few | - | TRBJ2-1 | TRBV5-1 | TGCGCCAGCAGCTTGGTGATCGAACGAAGGGGTCACAATGAGCAGTTCTTC | CASSLVIERRGHNEQFF
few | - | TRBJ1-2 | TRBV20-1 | TGCAGTGCTAGAGCGGAAGGGGGGGCGAACTATGGCTACACCTTC | CSARAEGGANYGYTF
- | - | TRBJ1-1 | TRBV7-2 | TGTGCCAGCAGCTACGAAAGGGGCACTGAAGCTTTCTTT | CASSYERGTEAFF
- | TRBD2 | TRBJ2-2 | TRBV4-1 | TGCGCCAGCAGCCTCGCGGGAGAAGGGTACACCGGGGAGCTGTTTTTT | CASSLAGEGYTGELFF
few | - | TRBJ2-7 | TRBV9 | TGTGCCAGCAGCGTAGCTGACGAGGACCATGGCTCCTACGAGCAGTACTTC | CASSVADEDHGSYEQYF
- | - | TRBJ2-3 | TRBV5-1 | TGCGCCAGCAGCTTGGTTGTCTTGAGAACAGATACGCAGTATTTT | CASSLVVLRTDTQYF
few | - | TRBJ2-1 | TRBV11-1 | TGTGCCAGCAGCTTCTCCGGCGGAAGCTCCTACAATGAGCAGTTCTTC | CASSFSGGSSYNEQFF
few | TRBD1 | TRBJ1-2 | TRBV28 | TGTGCCAGCAGAGGATCGGGACAGGGCAGAGATGGCTACACCTTC | CASRGSGQGRDGYTF
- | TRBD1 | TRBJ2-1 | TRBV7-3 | TGTGCCAGCAGCTTAAGAGAAAGGGGGCAGGATGAGCAGTTCTTC | CASSLRERGQDEQFF
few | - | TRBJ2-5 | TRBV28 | TGTGCCAGCAGTGCCCAGGGAGGAGCCCAAGAGACCCAGTACTTC | CASSAQGGAQETQYF
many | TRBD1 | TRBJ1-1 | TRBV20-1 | TGCAGCGCCGGGACAGCAATCCTGGGCGCTGAAGCTTTCTTT | CSAGTAILGAEAFF
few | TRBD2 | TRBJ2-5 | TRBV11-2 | TGTGCCAGCAGCTCCATTGCCGGGAGGGCTGGAGAGACCCAGTACTTC | CASSSIAGRAGETQYF
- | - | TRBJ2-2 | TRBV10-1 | TGCGCCAGCAGTCCAGACAGATCGGGCGGGGAGCTGTTTTTT | CASSPDRSGGELFF
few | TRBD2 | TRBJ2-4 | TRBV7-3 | TGTGCCAGCAGCGGGGGGACTAGCGGGGGCCGGAGGCGTACCAAAAACATTCAGTACTTC | CASSGGTSGGRRRTKNIQYF
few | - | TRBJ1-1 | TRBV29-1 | TGCAGCGTTAGCGGGGTCGGGGGGAGGACTGAAGCTTTCTTT | CSVSGVGGRTEAFF
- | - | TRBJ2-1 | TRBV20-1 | TGCAGTGCTTACAGAGCCACCTACAATGAGCAGTTCTTC | CSAYRATYNEQFF
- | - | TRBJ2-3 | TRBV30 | TGTGCCTGGAACCGAGTCGCGAGCACAGATACGCAGTATTTT | CAWNRVASTDTQYF
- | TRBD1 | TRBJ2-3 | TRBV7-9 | TGTGCCAGCAGCTTAGCGGGACAGCACACAGATACGCAGTATTTT | CASSLAGQHTDTQYF
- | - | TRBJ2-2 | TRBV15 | TGTGCCACCAGCAGAGATCCGAACACCGGGGAGCTGTTTTTT | CATSRDPNTGELFF
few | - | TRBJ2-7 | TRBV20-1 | TGCAGTGCTAGAGATCGCAGGCCTAGCGACGAGCAGTACTTC | CSARDRRPSDEQYF
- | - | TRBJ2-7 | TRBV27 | TGTGCCAGCAGTCGCCCGGGAGCCGGGTCCTACGAGCAGTACTTC | CASSRPGAGSYEQYF
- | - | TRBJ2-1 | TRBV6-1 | TGTGCCAGCAGTGAAGGAGGAAAACAGTTCTTC | CASSEGGKQFF
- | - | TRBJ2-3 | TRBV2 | TGTGCCAGCAGTGAAGGGACACTACCCCGCACAGATACGCAGTATTTT | CASSEGTLPRTDTQYF
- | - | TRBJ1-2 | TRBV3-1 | TGTGCCAGCAGCGCGAACGCAAGGAGTGCCTATGGCTACACCTTC | CASSANARSAYGYTF
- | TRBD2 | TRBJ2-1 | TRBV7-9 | TGTGCCAGCAGCCGAACCTTAGCGGGACAAACGTACAATGAGCAGTTCTTC | CASSRTLAGQTYNEQFF
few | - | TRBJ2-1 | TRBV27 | TGTGCCAGCAGTCGCCCCTTGGGGAGGGGGCTCTCCTACAATGAGCAGTTCTTC | CASSRPLGRGLSYNEQFF
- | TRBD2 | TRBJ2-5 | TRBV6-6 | TGTGCCAGCAGCCGCGGGAGGGGGACCCAGTACTTC | CASSRGRGTQYF
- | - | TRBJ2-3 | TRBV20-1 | TGCAGTGCTAGAAGGTGGGAACTGAACACAGATACGCAGTATTTT | CSARRWELNTDTQYF
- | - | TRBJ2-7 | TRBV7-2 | TGTGCCAGCAGCTTACTGGCGGGGGCGGGGACTACAATTGCCGACGAGCAGTACTTC | CASSLLAGAGTTIADEQYF
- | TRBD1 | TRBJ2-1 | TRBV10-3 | TGTGCCATCACCGGGACAGGTACCGATGAGCAGTTCTTC | CAITGTGTDEQFF
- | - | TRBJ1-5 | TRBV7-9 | TGTGCCAGCAGCACCCGAGGGGGGGATCAGCCCCAGCATTTT | CASSTRGGDQPQHF
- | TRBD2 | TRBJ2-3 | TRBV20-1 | TGCAGTGCTAGAGATCGCATACTAGCGGGAGTCTCAGATACGCAGTATTTT | CSARDRILAGVSDTQYF
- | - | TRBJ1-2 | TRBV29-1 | TGCAGCGTTGAAGATCGGCCAGGGCCGAACATCGACTATGGCTACACCTTC | CSVEDRPGPNIDYGYTF
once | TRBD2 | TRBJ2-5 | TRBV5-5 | TGTGCCAGCAGCTTTACAGCGGGGGGGTTGGAGACCCAGTACTTC | CASSFTAGGLETQYF
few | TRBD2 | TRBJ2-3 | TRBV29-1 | TGCAGCGTTGAAGGTTTTCTAGCGGGAGCGAGAGATACGCAGTATTTT | CSVEGFLAGARDTQYF